The present TCR beta chain was sequenced within a study of blood T cell repertoires in COVID-19. The overall study: The cDNA or gDNA used as material had been derived from T cells, B-cell-depleted T cells, or PBMCs.

V was clipped by 3 bases and J by 9 bases, with 13 bases between them. The CDR3 has 13 residues. Germline V gene sequence: CDR1 MNHNS, CDR2 SASEGT. Clones were sequenced by immunoSEQ multiplex PCR, and TCRdb holds only the in-frame ones, with some missing. The sample lists 25,000 or so clones; about 88% were seen once. This chain links TRBV6-1 with TRBJ2-3; D possibly corresponds to TRBD2 (7 bases). This receptor was taken from a human donor with acute or convalescent COVID-19. The donor label of this sample is uncertain. Source material: peripheral blood. The CDR3 sequence is CASSEWGGLTQYF. The CDR3 DNA is TGTGCCAGCAGTGAGTGGGGGGGCCTCACGCAGTATTTT.